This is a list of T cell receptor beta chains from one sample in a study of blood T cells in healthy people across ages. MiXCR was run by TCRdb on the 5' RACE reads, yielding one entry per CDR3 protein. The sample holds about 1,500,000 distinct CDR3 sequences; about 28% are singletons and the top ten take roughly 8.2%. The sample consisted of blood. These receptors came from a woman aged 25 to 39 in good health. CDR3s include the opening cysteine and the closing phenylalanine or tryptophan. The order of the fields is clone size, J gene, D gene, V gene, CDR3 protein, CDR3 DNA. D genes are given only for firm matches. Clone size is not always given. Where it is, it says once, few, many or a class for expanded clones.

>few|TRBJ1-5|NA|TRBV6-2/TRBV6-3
CASSPWSGGHQPQHF
TGTGCCAGCAGCCCCTGGTCGGGGGGTCATCAGCCCCAGCATTTT
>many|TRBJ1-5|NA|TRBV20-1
CSARAGYSNQPQHF
TGCAGTGCTAGAGCAGGGTATAGCAATCAGCCCCAGCATTTT
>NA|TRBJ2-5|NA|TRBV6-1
CASTPGTSSMTQYF
TGTGCCAGCACCCCCGGGACATCCTCGATGACCCAGTACTTC
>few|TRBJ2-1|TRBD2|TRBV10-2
CASSELRGAKYNEQFF
TGCGCCAGCAGTGAGTTGCGGGGGGCTAAATACAATGAGCAGTTCTTC
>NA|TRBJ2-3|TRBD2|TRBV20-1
CSAGTSGGANTQYF
TGCAGTGCTGGGACCAGCGGGGGGGCCAATACGCAGTATTTT
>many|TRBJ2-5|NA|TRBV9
CASSVTGQETQYF
TGTGCCAGCAGCGTAACGGGGCAGGAGACCCAGTACTTC
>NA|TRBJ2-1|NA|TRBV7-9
CASSAHRLCNEQFF
TGTGCCAGCAGTGCCCATAGGCTCTGCAATGAGCAGTTCTTC
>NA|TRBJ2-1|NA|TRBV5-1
CASSSFSGLSSYNEQVF
TGCGCCAGCAGCTCATTTAGCGGATTGAGCTCCTACAATGAGCAGGTCTTC
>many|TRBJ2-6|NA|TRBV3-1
CASSRGAGVGSGANVLTF
TGTGCCAGCAGCCGAGGGGCAGGGGTCGGCTCTGGGGCCAACGTCCTGACTTTC
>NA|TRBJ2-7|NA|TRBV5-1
CASRVAGPYEQYF
TGCGCCAGCAGAGTCGCCGGTCCCTACGAGCAGTACTTC
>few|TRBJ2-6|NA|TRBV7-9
CASSSQRAGANVLTF
TGTGCCAGCAGCTCACAGAGGGCCGGGGCCAACGTCCTGACTTTC
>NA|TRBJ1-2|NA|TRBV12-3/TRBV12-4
CANSLTRDGYTF
TGTGCCAACAGCCTGACACGGGACGGCTACACCTTC
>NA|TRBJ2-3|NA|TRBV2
CASSKGRTDTQYF
TGTGCCAGCAGCAAGGGGAGGACAGATACGCAGTATTTT
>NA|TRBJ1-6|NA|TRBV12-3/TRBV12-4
CATRKSSYNSPLHF
TGTGCCACTAGGAAGAGCTCCTATAATTCACCCCTCCACTTT
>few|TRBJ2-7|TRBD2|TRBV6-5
CASRPAGDAYEQYF
TGTGCCAGCAGGCCAGCGGGGGACGCCTACGAGCAGTACTTC
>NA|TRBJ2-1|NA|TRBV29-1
CSVRSGRTGLNEQFF
TGCAGCGTCAGATCGGGACGGACGGGCCTCAATGAGCAGTTCTTC
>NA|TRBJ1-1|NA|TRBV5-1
CASSSRAEVTEAFF
TGCGCCAGCAGCTCGCGAGCTGAGGTGACTGAAGCTTTCTTT
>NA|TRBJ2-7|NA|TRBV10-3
CAISDQGAYEQYF
TGTGCCATCAGTGATCAGGGCGCCTACGAGCAGTACTTC
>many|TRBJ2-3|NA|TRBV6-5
CASSPLSRTDTQYF
TGTGCCAGCAGCCCTCTGAGTCGCACAGATACGCAGTATTTT
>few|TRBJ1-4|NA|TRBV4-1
CASSQKQGLTNEKLFF
TGCGCCAGCAGCCAGAAACAGGGATTAACTAATGAAAAACTGTTTTTT
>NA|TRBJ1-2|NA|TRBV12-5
CASGDSFSSYGYTF
TGTGCTAGTGGTGACAGTTTTTCCAGCTATGGCTACACCTTC
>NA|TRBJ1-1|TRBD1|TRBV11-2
CASSLGLRDRMDTEAFF
TGTGCCAGCAGCTTGGGACTAAGGGACAGGATGGACACTGAAGCTTTCTTT
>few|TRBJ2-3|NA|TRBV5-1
CASSLSDWGDTQYF
TGCGCCAGCAGCTTGTCGGACTGGGGGGATACGCAGTATTTT
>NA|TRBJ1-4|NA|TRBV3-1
CASSPFPGADLDEKLFF
TGTGCCAGCAGCCCCTTCCCAGGGGCAGACCTGGACGAAAAACTGTTTTTT
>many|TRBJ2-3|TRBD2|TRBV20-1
CSALPGTSEYTDTQYF
TGCAGTGCGTTACCCGGGACTAGCGAGTACACAGATACGCAGTATTTT
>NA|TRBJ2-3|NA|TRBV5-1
CASSYYGREDTQYF
TGCGCCAGCAGCTACTATGGCCGGGAGGATACGCAGTATTTT
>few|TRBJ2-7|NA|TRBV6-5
CASSLHEGCEQYF
TGTGCAAGCAGCCTCCATGAGGGCTGCGAGCAGTACTTC
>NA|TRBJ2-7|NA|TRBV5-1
CASSPSATAVASYEQYF
TGCGCCAGCAGCCCAAGTGCGACAGCCGTAGCCTCCTACGAGCAGTACTTC
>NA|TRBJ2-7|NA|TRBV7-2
CASSWRASTHSYEQYF
TGTGCCAGCAGCTGGCGAGCCAGCACGCACTCCTACGAGCAGTACTTC
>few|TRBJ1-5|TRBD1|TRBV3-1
CASSLSSTGAQPQHF
TGTGCCAGCAGCCTAAGCTCGACAGGGGCCCAGCCCCAGCATTTT
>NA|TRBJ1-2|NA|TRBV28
CASSPGFSYGYTF
TGTGCCAGCAGTCCCGGATTTAGCTATGGCTACACCTTC
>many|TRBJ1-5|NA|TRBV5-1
CASSLDGQPQHF
TGCGCCAGCAGCTTGGATGGTCAGCCCCAGCATTTT
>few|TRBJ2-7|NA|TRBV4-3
CASPRETRKTSYEQYF
TGCGCCAGCCCTAGGGAAACCCGGAAGACCTCCTACGAGCAGTACTTC
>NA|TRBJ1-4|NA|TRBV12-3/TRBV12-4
CASSETSVGVFF
TGTGCCAGCAGTGAAACGAGTGTGGGGGTGTTTTTT
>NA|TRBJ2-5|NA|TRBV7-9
CASSSLTADQETQYF
TGTGCCAGCAGCTCCTTAACGGCAGACCAAGAGACCCAGTACTTC
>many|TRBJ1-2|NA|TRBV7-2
CASSLPGHYGYTF
TGTGCCAGCAGCTTGCCGGGACACTATGGCTACACCTTC
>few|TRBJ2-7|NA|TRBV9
CASSVGEWGEQYF
TGTGCCAGCAGCGTAGGTGAGTGGGGCGAGCAGTACTTC
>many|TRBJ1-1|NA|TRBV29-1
CSVVSTEAFF
TGCAGCGTTGTAAGTACTGAAGCTTTCTTT
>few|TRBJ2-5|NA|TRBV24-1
CATSDLVEETQYF
TGTGCCACCAGTGATTTGGTGGAAGAGACCCAGTACTTC
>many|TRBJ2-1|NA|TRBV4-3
CASSQGGAANNEQFF
TGCGCCAGCAGCCAAGGGGGGGCAGCAAACAATGAGCAGTTCTTC
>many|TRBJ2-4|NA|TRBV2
CASRTSNIQYF
TGTGCCAGCAGAACAAGTAACATTCAGTACTTC
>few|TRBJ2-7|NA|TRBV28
CASSLGLAGSDYEQYF
TGTGCCAGCAGTTTAGGTTTGGCGGGGTCGGACTACGAGCAGTACTTC
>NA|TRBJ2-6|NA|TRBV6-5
CAVSGSGANVLTF
TGTGCCGTTAGCGGCTCTGGGGCCAACGTCCTGACTTTC
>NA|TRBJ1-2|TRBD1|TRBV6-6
CASRTDRVDGYTF
TGTGCCAGCAGGACCGACAGGGTGGACGGCTACACCTTC
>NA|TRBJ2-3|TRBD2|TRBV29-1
CSVDPLFGTSPDTQYF
TGCAGCGTTGACCCCCTTTTCGGGACTAGCCCAGATACGCAGTATTTT
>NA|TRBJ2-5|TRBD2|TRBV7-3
CASSPLAGLRQETQYF
TGTGCCAGCAGCCCCCTAGCGGGGCTAAGGCAAGAGACCCAGTACTTC
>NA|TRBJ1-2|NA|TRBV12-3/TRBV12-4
CASMGEGAVYTF
TGTGCCAGCATGGGGGAGGGCGCGGTCTACACCTTC
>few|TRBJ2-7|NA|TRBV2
CASSVRSSYNEQYF
TGTGCCAGCAGCGTTAGGAGCTCCTACAATGAGCAGTACTTC
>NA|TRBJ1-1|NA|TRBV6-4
CASSEAPGRGRTEAFF
TGTGCCAGCAGTGAAGCCCCGGGACGGGGGAGGACTGAAGCTTTCTTT
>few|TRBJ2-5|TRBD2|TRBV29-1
CSVESQRGKEGTQYF
TGCAGCGTTGAATCCCAGCGGGGAAAAGAGGGGACCCAGTACTTC
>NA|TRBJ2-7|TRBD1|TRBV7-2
CAGSYDRAQNEQYF
TGTGCCGGCAGCTATGACAGGGCTCAAAACGAGCAGTACTTC
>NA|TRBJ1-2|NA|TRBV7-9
CASSSTEDRNYGYTF
TGTGCCAGCAGCTCGACGGAGGACCGTAACTATGGCTACACCTTC
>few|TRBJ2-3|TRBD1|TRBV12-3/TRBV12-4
CASSRPGTGGDTQYF
TGTGCCAGCAGTAGACCCGGGACAGGGGGTGATACGCAGTATTTT
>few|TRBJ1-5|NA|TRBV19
CASGRGQGRNQPQHF
TGTGCCAGTGGAAGGGGCCAGGGGAGGAATCAGCCCCAGCATTTT